Listed here are 21 T cell receptor beta chains from one sample, sequenced in a study of cytomegalovirus exposure and HLA in healthy donors. TCRdb keeps only in-frame clones here, not all; method: immunoSEQ multiplex PCR. The sample carries 150,000 to 250,000 clones, 80% to 90% recorded once. Sequenced: PBMCs. The receptors shown here come from a young woman in good health and CMV-seronegative.

This chain links TRBV2 with TRBJ2-2; 10 positions match TRBD1. The CDR3 spans 15 residues. Germline values: CDR1 SNHLY, CDR2 FYNNEI. The trim removed 4 bases at V and 6 bases at J, leaving 5 bases unmatched. CDR3 sequence reads: CASSVQGTGAGELFF. CDR3 DNA: TGTGCCAGCAGTGTTCAGGGGACAGGGGCCGGGGAGCTGTTTTTT. Full variable domain (remainder filled in from reference TRBV2 and TRBJ2-2): EPEVTQTPSHQVTQMGQEVILRCVPISNHLYFYWYRQILGQKVEFLVSFYNNEISEKSEIFDDQFSVERPDGSNFTLKIRSTKLEDSAMYFCASSVQGTGAGELFFGEGSRLTVL.

This chain joins TRBV28 and TRBJ2-7, with 8 bases that match TRBD1. CDR1 and CDR2 (germline): MDHEN, SYDVKM. This CDR3 spans 14 amino acids. The V segment lost 6 bases and the J segment 0 bases; nucleotides outside the gene matches: 4. CDR3 nucleotides: TGTGCCAGCAGGACAGGGGTGAGCTCCTACGAGCAGTACTTC. Translation: CASRTGVSSYEQYF. Full variable domain (outside the CDR3, taken from reference TRBV28 and TRBJ2-7): DVKVTQSSRYLVKRTGEKVFLECVQDMDHENMFWYRQDPGLGLRLIYFSYDVKMKEKGDIPEGYSVSREKKERFSLILESASTNQTSMYLCASRTGVSSYEQYFGPGTRLTVT.

The chain combines TRBV6-5 with TRBJ2-7; no clear D. Trimming left V 4 bases short and J 2 bases short, with 9 bases between. Germline CDR1 MNHEY, CDR2 SVGAGI. This CDR3 spans 13 amino acids. The CDR3 DNA follows: TGTGCCAGCAGTTTTAATGGGCCCTACGAGCAGTACTTC. Translating it yields CASSFNGPYEQYF.

The chain combines TRBV6-1 with TRBJ1-2; a possible D gene is TRBD1 (5 bases). In germline, CDR1 is MNHNS, CDR2 SASEGT. The CDR3 runs 13 residues. The V end lost 2 bases, the J end lost 4 bases, and 8 bases lay between the germline ends. CDR3 nucleotides: TGTGCCAGCAGTGAAATGGACATCTATGGCTACACCTTC. Its protein product is CASSEMDIYGYTF.

J is TRBJ1-2 and V is TRBV7-2; 11 bases fit TRBD1. The CDR3 extends over 16 amino acids. Trimming cost V 3 bases and J 8 bases; bases outside gene matches: 11. The germline gives CDR1 SGHTA, CDR2 FQGNSA. CDR3 sequence: CASSFLGTGGLRGYTF. The CDR3 DNA reads TGTGCCAGCAGCTTCCTCGGGACAGGGGGTTTGAGAGGCTACACCTTC.

The gene calls are TRBV7-2 and TRBJ2-7; weak D call: TRBD1 (6 bases). The germline V and J ends were trimmed by 6 bases and 2 bases, with 17 bases remaining between them. Germline lookup yields CDR1 SGHTA and CDR2 FQGNSA. This CDR3 comprises 15 residues. DNA for the CDR3: TGTGCCAGCAGAAGCGACAGGTTGGGTCCCTACGAGCAGTACTTC. Protein sequence: CASRSDRLGPYEQYF.

The chain is built from TRBV19 and TRBJ1-1; tentative D call: TRBD1 (6 bases). The CDR3 runs 15 residues. Per the germline V gene, CDR1 is LNHDA and CDR2 is SQIVND (reference sequence). V was shortened by 3 bases and J by 0 bases, with 11 bases between the two germline ends. Written as DNA, the CDR3 is TGTGCCAGTAGTATTGACCCAGGGGTGAACACTGAAGCTTTCTTT. Protein product: CASSIDPGVNTEAFF. The variable domain in full, completed from reference TRBV19 and TRBJ1-1, reads DGGITQSPKYLFRKEGQNVTLSCEQNLNHDAMYWYRQDPGQGLRLIYYSQIVNDFQKGDIAEGYSVSREKKESFPLTVTSAQKNPTAFYLCASSIDPGVNTEAFFGQGTRLTVV.

The V gene is TRBV7-2, the J gene TRBJ1-4; a possible D gene is TRBD1 (6 bases). This CDR3 comprises 15 residues. V lost 6 bases and J 0 bases, leaving 11 bases between the germline ends. Germline loops: CDR1 SGHTA, CDR2 FQGNSA. The CDR3, as DNA: TGTGCCAGCAGTCTGTCAGGGGCAACTAATGAAAAACTGTTTTTT. Protein: CASSLSGATNEKLFF.

The rearrangement uses TRBV4-1 and TRBJ2-4; 10 bases align to TRBD1. The CDR3 has 19 residues. Germline values: CDR1 MGHRA, CDR2 YSYEKL. Germline trimming cut 4 bases from V and 1 base from J; bases unmatched to any gene: 13. CDR3 nucleotide sequence: TGCGCCAGCAGCCCTTCTTTCCGGGGACAGGGGTCGGCCAAAAACATTCAGTACTTC. Its protein product is CASSPSFRGQGSAKNIQYF.

The chain couples TRBV28 to TRBJ1-5; D gene uncertain. Germline CDR1 MDHEN, CDR2 SYDVKM. The CDR3 has 16 residues. The V end was cut by 2 bases, the J end by 2 bases, with 13 bases between. The CDR3 nucleotides read TGTGCCAGCAGTTTAGGCAGCTCCCTAGGCAATCAGCCCCAGCATTTT. It encodes CASSLGSSLGNQPQHF.

The V gene is TRBV19, the J gene TRBJ2-7; possibly TRBD1 for D (5 bases). This CDR3 comprises 13 residues. Germline assignment: CDR1 LNHDA and CDR2 SQIVND (reference sequence). V lost 5 bases and J lost 4, with 12 bases in between. The CDR3 DNA sequence: TGTGCCAGTAGTGCGACAGACGGTTACGAGCAGTACTTC. This encodes CASSATDGYEQYF.

The V call is TRBV18, the J call TRBJ2-7; D is unclear. Deletions cut 3 bases from V and 0 bases from J, with 12 bases between. The CDR3 loop spans 15 amino acids. Germline assignment: CDR1 KGHSH and CDR2 LQKENI. The CDR3 DNA reads TGTGCCAGCTCACCCTCAGGCGTTAGCTCCTACGAGCAGTACTTC. This encodes CASSPSGVSSYEQYF.

The chain combines TRBV4-2 with TRBJ2-7; 10 positions match TRBD1. CDR1 and CDR2 (germline): LGHNA, YNFKEQ. CDR3 size: 15 residues. Losses at the gene ends were 1 base for V and 4 bases for J; bases not matched to a gene: 4. CDR3 sequence: CASSQGGTGVYEQYF. Written as DNA, the CDR3 is TGTGCCAGCAGCCAAGGAGGGACAGGGGTTTACGAGCAGTACTTC.

The rearrangement links TRBV19 to TRBJ2-7; TRBD2 agrees at 7 bases. Per germline, CDR1 LNHDA and CDR2 SQIVND (reference sequence). The CDR3 is 14 residues long. V shed 3 bases, J shed 5 bases, and the junction held 7 bases outside the gene matches. The CDR3 loop is CASSITAGVNEQYF. CDR3 nucleotide sequence: TGTGCCAGTAGTATTACGGCGGGAGTCAACGAGCAGTACTTC.

The V call is TRBV2, the J call TRBJ1-1; possibly TRBD1 for D (6 bases). This CDR3 contains 14 residues. Germline assignment: CDR1 SNHLY and CDR2 FYNNEI. V lost 6 bases and J lost 6, with 17 bases in between. The CDR3 DNA reads as TGTGCCAGCAGGGCCGGACAGACCCGGGCTGAAGCTTTCTTT. Protein product: CASRAGQTRAEAFF.

The chain recombines TRBV7-2 with TRBJ1-2, with 7 bases aligning to TRBD1. The junction had 10 bases not matched to a gene; V was cut back by 4 bases and J by 8 bases. Germline CDR1 SGHTA, CDR2 FQGNSA. This CDR3 has 14 amino acids. The CDR3 reads CASSSSQGVGGYTF. The DNA of the CDR3 is TGTGCCAGCAGCTCCTCCCAGGGGGTCGGGGGCTACACCTTC. Full variable domain (rest looked up from reference TRBV7-2 and TRBJ1-2): GAGVSQSPSNKVTEKGKDVELRCDPISGHTALYWYRQSLGQGLEFLIYFQGNSAPDKSGLPSDRFSAERTGGSVSTLTIQRTQQEDSAVYLCASSSSQGVGGYTFGSGTRLTVV.

Here the CDR3 DNA reads TGTGCCAGCAGTCAGCCACTAGCGGGAGGGGTCAATGAGCAGTTCTTC. This translates into CASSQPLAGGVNEQFF. The chain uses TRBV6-6 and TRBJ2-1; 13 bases fit TRBD2. Germline values: CDR1 MNHNY, CDR2 SVGAGI (reference sequence). The CDR3 has 16 amino acids. J lost 6 bases, V lost 5 bases, and 7 bases had no gene match.

J is TRBJ1-5 and V is TRBV11-2; a weak D match, TRBD1 (5 bases). The length of the CDR3 is 13 residues. Trimming took off 3 bases at V and 6 bases at J, with 9 bases between the two ends. Germline V gene sequence: CDR1 SGHAT, CDR2 FQNNGV. The CDR3 sequence is CASSLQGRQPQHF. The CDR3 region has the DNA TGTGCCAGCAGCTTGCAGGGTCGTCAGCCCCAGCATTTT.

The genes are TRBV5-1 and TRBJ1-4; the match to TRBD1 covers 10 bases. CDR3 size: 17 residues. Germline CDR1 and CDR2: SGHRS and YFSETQ. V shed 1 base and J 6 bases; nucleotides not matched to a gene: 9. This CDR3 is CASSLKGQGTGDEKLFF. In DNA form, the CDR3 reads TGCGCCAGCAGCTTGAAGGGACAGGGGACGGGGGATGAAAAACTGTTTTTT.

The V call is TRBV2, the J call TRBJ2-6; D is perhaps TRBD1 (6 bases). The CDR3 covers 17 residues. Germline CDR1 and CDR2: SNHLY and FYNNEI. Trimming cost V 0 bases and J 0 bases, with 9 bases left between them. The CDR3 DNA reads as TGTGCCAGCAGTGAAGCTTACAGGGTCTCTGGGGCCAACGTCCTGACTTTC. It is translated as CASSEAYRVSGANVLTF. The full variable domain, completed using reference TRBV2 and TRBJ2-6, is EPEVTQTPSHQVTQMGQEVILRCVPISNHLYFYWYRQILGQKVEFLVSFYNNEISEKSEIFDDQFSVERPDGSNFTLKIRSTKLEDSAMYFCASSEAYRVSGANVLTFGAGSRLTVL.

J is TRBJ1-2 and V is TRBV7-9, with D unresolved. Germline values: CDR1 SEHNR, CDR2 FQNEAQ (reference sequence). This CDR3 has 16 residues. V lost 1 base and J 0 bases, leaving 12 bases between the germline ends. The CDR3 reads CASSLEPSETNYGYTF. Written as DNA, the CDR3 is TGTGCCAGCAGCTTAGAACCCTCCGAGACTAACTATGGCTACACCTTC.